This T cell receptor (beta chain) appears in the sequencing data of a study of cytomegalovirus exposure and HLA in healthy donors. Unmatched junction bases numbered 4, after V lost 5 bases and J lost 7 bases. This CDR3 has 13 amino acids. TCRdb's table, derived via immunoSEQ multiplex PCR, lists solely in-frame clones and lacks some. The table has fewer than 60,000 clones, nearly 90% seen once. The TCR sequence derives from a woman aged 18-29 years in good health and CMV-seronegative. V usage is TRBV5-3 and J usage is TRBJ2-7; 12 nucleotides line up with TRBD1. TRBV5-3 is flagged as an ORF with uncertain function. Sample: PBMCs. The CDR3 nucleotides read TGTGCCAGAAGGGGACAGGGGGCGATAGAGCAGTACTTC. It encodes CARRGQGAIEQYF.